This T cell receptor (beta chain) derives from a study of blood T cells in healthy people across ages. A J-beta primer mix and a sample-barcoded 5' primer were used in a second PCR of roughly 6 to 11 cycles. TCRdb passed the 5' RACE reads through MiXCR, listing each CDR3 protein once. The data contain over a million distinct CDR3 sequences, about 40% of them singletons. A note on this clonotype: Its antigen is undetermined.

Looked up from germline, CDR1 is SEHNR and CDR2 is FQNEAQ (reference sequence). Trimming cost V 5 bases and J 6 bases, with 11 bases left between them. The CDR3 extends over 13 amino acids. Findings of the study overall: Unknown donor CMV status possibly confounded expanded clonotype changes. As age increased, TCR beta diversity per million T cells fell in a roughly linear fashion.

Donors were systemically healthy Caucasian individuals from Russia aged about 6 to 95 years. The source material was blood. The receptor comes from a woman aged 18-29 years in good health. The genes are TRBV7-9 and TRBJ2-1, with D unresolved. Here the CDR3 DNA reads TGTGCCAGCAGCCCGTCTCGATCCAATGAGCAGTTCTTC. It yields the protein CASSPSRSNEQFF. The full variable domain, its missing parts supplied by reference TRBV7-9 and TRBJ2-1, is DTGVSQNPRHKITKRGQNVTFRCDPISEHNRLYWYRQTLGQGPEFLTYFQNEAQLEKSRLLSDRFSAERPKGSFSTLEIQRTEQGDSAMYLCASSPSRSNEQFFGPGTRLTVL.